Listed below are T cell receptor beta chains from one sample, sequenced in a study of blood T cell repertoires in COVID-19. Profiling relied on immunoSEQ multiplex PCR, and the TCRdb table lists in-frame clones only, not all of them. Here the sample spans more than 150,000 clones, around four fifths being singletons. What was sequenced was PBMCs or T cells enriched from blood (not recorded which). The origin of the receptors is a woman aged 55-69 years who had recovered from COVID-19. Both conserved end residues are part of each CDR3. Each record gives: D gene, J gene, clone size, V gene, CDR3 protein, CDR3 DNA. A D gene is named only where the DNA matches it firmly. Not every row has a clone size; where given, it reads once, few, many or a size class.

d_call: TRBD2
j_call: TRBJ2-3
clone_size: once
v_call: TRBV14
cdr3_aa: CASSLAGGNAQYF
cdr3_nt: TGTGCCAGCAGCCTAGCGGGGGGGAATGCGCAGTATTTT

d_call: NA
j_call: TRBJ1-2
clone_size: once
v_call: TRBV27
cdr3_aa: CASSLSYPTGGYTF
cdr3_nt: TGTGCCAGCAGTTTATCATACCCGACAGGTGGATACACCTTC

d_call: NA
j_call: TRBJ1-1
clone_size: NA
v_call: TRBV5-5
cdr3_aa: CASSTDSSYTEAFF
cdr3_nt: TGTGCCAGCAGCACCGACAGCAGCTACACTGAAGCTTTCTTT

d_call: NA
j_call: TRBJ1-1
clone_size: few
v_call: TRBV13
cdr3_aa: CASSLAAGLFTEAFF
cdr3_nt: TGTGCCAGCAGCTTAGCTGCAGGACTGTTCACTGAAGCTTTCTTT

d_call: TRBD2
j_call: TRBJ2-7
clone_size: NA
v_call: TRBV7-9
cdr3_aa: CASSSASGSFGEQYF
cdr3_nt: TGTGCCAGCAGCTCGGCTAGCGGGAGTTTTGGCGAGCAGTACTTC

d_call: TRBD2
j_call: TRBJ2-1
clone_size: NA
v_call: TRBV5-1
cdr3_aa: CASSLFSGTSGRLDEQFF
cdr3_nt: TGCGCCAGCAGCCTGTTTTCCGGGACTAGCGGGAGGCTTGACGAGCAGTTCTTC

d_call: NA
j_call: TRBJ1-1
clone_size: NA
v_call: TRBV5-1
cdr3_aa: CASSLDPSGEAFF
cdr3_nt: TGCGCCAGCAGCTTGGATCCATCTGGCGAAGCTTTCTTT

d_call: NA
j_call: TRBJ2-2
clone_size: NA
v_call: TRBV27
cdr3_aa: CASSFQGPGELFF
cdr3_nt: TGTGCCAGCAGTTTCCAGGGTCCCGGGGAGCTGTTTTTT

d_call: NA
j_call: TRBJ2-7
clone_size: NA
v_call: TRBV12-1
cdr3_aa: CASSFAPGGTYEQYF
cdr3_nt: TGTGCCAGCAGCTTTGCACCAGGGGGAACCTACGAGCAGTACTTC

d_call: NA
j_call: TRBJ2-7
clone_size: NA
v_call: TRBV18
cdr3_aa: CASSPVQVPSYEQYF
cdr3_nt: TGTGCCAGCTCACCAGTCCAGGTGCCATCCTACGAGCAGTACTTC

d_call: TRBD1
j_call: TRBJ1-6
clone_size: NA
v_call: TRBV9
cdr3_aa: CASSGRGSSYNSPLHF
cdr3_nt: TGTGCCAGCAGCGGCAGGGGGAGCTCCTATAATTCACCCCTCCACTTT

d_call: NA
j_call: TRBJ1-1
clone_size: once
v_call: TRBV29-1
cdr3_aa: CSVEQVEGPLAFF
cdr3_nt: TGCAGCGTTGAGCAGGTAGAGGGCCCTCTAGCTTTCTTT

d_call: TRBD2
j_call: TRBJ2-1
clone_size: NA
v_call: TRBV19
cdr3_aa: CASSIGLAGGDPLGEQFF
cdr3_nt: TGTGCCAGTAGTATCGGGCTAGCGGGAGGGGACCCTTTAGGGGAGCAGTTCTTC

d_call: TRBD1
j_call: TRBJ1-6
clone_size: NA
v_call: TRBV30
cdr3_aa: CAWKPGQGMSNNNSPLHF
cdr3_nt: TGTGCCTGGAAGCCGGGACAGGGCATGTCAAATAATAATTCACCCCTCCACTTT

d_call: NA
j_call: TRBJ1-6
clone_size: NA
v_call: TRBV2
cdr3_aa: CASLNPGHSSYNSPLHF
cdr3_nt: TGTGCCAGCCTCAACCCGGGACACAGCTCCTATAATTCACCCCTCCACTTT

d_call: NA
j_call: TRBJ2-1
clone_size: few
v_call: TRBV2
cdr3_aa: CAHSGLINEQFF
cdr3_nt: TGTGCCCACTCCGGGTTGATAAATGAGCAGTTCTTC

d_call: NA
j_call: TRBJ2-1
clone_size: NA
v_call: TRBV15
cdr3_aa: CATSRARDLTYNEQFF
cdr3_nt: TGTGCCACCAGCAGGGCCCGGGACTTGACCTACAATGAGCAGTTCTTC

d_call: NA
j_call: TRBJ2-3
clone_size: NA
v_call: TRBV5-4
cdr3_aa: CASSTLVGLSKDTQYF
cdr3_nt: TGTGCCAGCAGCACATTGGTGGGACTGTCTAAGGATACGCAGTATTTT

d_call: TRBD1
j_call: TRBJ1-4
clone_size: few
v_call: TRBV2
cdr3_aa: CASSPTGGTNEKLFF
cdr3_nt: TGTGCCAGCAGTCCTACAGGGGGGACTAATGAAAAACTGTTTTTT

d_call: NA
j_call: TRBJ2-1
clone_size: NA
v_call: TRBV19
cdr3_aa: CASSPPGNEQFF
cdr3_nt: TGTGCCAGTAGCCCCCCGGGCAATGAGCAGTTCTTC

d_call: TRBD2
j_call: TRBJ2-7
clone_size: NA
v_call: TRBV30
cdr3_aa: CAWTSGSFREQYF
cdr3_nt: TGTGCCTGGACTAGCGGGAGCTTCCGCGAGCAGTACTTC

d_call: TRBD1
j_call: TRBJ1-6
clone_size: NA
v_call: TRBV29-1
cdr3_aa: CSVGTGNRDSPLHF
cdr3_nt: TGCAGCGTGGGGACAGGGAATCGAGATTCACCCCTCCACTTT

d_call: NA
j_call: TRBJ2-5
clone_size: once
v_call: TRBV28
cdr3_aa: CASSSPGTQYF
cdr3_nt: TGTGCCAGCAGTTCCCCCGGGACCCAGTACTTC

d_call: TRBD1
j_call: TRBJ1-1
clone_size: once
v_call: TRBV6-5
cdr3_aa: CASSPGQGFGTEAFF
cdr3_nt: TGTGCCAGCAGCCCCGGACAGGGGTTCGGCACTGAAGCTTTCTTT

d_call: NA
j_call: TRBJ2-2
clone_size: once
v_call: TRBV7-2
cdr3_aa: CASSLGRGKGTGELFF
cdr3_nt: TGTGCCAGCAGCTTGGGCAGGGGCAAAGGTACCGGGGAGCTGTTTTTT

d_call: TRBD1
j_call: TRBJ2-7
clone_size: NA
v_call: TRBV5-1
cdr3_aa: CASSVRDRGSYEQYF
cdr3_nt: TGCGCCAGCAGCGTGCGGGACAGGGGATCCTACGAGCAGTACTTC

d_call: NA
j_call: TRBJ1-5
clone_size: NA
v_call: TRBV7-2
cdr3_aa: CASSERQRTYNQPQHF
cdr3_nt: TGTGCCAGCAGCGAACGACAGAGAACATACAATCAGCCCCAGCATTTT

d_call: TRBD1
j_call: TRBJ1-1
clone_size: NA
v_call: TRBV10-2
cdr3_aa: CASNRPGTVEAFF
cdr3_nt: TGCGCCAGCAATAGGCCCGGGACAGTGGAAGCTTTCTTT

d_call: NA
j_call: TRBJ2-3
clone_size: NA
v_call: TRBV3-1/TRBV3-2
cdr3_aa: CASSQDLTSTDTQYF
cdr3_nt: TGTGCCAGCAGCCAAGATCTCACAAGCACAGATACGCAGTATTTT

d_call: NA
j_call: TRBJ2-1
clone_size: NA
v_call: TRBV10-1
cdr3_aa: CASSAAGAPAFF
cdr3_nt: TGCGCCAGCAGTGCTGCGGGGGCCCCAGCGTTCTTC

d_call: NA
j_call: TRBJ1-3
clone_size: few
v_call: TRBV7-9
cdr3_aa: CASTPLRTDDRNTIYF
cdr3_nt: TGTGCCAGCACTCCCCTCCGGACAGACGATCGAAACACCATATATTTT

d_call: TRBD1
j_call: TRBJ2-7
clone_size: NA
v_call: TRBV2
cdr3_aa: CASSTWTGTYEQYF
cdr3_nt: TGTGCCAGCAGTACCTGGACAGGGACCTACGAGCAGTACTTC

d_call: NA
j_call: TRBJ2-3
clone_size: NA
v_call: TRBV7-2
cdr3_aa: CASSLVPRGSTDTQYF
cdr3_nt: TGTGCCAGCAGCTTAGTACCCCGCGGTTCCACAGATACGCAGTATTTT

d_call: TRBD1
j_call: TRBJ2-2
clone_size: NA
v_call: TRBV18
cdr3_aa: CASSTRGTYANTGELFF
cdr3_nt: TGTGCCAGCTCCACCAGGGGGACGTACGCGAACACCGGGGAGCTGTTTTTT

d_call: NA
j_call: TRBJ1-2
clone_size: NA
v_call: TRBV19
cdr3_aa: CASRRGQGLEKGYTF
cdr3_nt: TGTGCCAGTAGAAGGGGACAAGGATTGGAAAAGGGCTACACCTTC

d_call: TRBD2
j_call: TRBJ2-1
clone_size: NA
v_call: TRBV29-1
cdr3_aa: CSVAGGGSGYNEQFF
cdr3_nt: TGCAGCGTTGCGGGTGGCGGGAGTGGTTACAATGAGCAGTTCTTC

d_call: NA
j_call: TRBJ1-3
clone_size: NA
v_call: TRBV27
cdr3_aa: CASRGAAAGNTIYF
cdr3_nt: TGTGCCAGCAGAGGGGCCGCGGCTGGAAACACCATATATTTT

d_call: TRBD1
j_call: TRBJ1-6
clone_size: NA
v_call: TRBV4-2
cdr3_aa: CASSQAGQGLPNSPLHF
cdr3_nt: TGTGCCAGCAGCCAAGCGGGACAGGGTCTTCCTAATTCACCCCTCCACTTT